This T cell receptor (beta chain) stems from a study of beta chain features in type 1 diabetes. Study-wide findings and caveats: Researchers reported that naive, central memory and Treg TCRB repertoires appeared more similar in patients than in healthy donors.

The V end lost 6 bases, the J end lost 6 bases, and 12 bases lay between the germline ends. From germline, CDR1 is SNHLY and CDR2 FYNNEI. This CDR3 is built from 13 residues. Since all of the isolated RNA was reverse transcribed, expressed TCRB transcripts were what got sequenced. TCRdb keeps only in-frame clones here, not all; method: immunoSEQ multiplex PCR. The table has 200,000 to 250,000 clones, 9.6% seen once. This clone appeared a few times. Its specificity is unknown. Sorting based on CD45RO/CCR7/CD25/CD127/CD95/CD27 separated CD4+ naive, central memory, regulatory and stem cell-like memory cells. Each sorted population was over 95% pure.

The sequence came from a woman younger than 30 in good health. The sequenced sample consisted of naive CD4+ T cells from blood. The chain combines TRBV2 with TRBJ2-1, with a tentative D call TRBD1 (6 bases). The CDR3 region has the DNA TGTGCCAGCAGAAACACAGGGACCAATGAGCAGTTCTTC. Protein sequence: CASRNTGTNEQFF. Using reference TRBV2 and TRBJ2-1 for the parts outside the CDR3, the full variable domain is EPEVTQTPSHQVTQMGQEVILRCVPISNHLYFYWYRQILGQKVEFLVSFYNNEISEKSEIFDDQFSVERPDGSNFTLKIRSTKLEDSAMYFCASRNTGTNEQFFGPGTRLTVL.